This T cell receptor beta chain was captured by sequencing in a study of blood T cell repertoires in COVID-19. The overall study: The analysed material was cDNA or gDNA that came from T cells, B-cell-depleted T cells, or PBMCs.

V lost 5 bases and J lost 2; bases outside the gene matches: 9. The CDR3 is 17 amino acids. Germline V gene lookup returns CDR1 MNHNY and CDR2 SVGAGI (reference sequence). This clone was detected only once. In the source study's methods: Using reference gene primer amplification, nucleated cell counts were estimated. The data were produced by immunoSEQ multiplex PCR, yet TCRdb's version contains in-frame clones alone and is incomplete. The DNA was the basis for D and trimming; V, J and clone size are from that table. The profile shows about 68,000 clones, 86% of them singletons. This receptor was taken from a man aged 25-45 years with acute or convalescent COVID-19. This chain joins TRBV6-6 and TRBJ2-6; the match to TRBD1 covers 7 bases. Sequencing used peripheral blood. Here the CDR3 reads CASSLDRALAGANVLTF. The CDR3 region has the DNA TGTGCCAGCAGTCTCGACAGGGCACTCGCTGGGGCCAACGTCCTGACTTTC.